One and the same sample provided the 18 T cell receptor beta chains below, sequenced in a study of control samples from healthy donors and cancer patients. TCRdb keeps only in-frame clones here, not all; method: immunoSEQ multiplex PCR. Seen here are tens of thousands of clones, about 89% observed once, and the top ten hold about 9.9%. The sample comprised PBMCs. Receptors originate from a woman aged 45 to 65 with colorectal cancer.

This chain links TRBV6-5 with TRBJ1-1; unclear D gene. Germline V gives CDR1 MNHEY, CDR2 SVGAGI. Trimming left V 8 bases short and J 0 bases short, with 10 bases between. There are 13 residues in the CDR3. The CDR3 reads CASHRGMNTEAFF. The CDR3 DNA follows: TGTGCCAGCCATCGAGGTATGAACACTGAAGCTTTCTTT.

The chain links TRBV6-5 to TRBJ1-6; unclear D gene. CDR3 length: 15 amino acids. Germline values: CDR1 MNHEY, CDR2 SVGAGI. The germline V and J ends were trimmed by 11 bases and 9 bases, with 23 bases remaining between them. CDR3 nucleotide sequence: TGTGCCGTCCGAAACACCAGAGTCCTTGGTTCACCCCTCCACTTT. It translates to CAVRNTRVLGSPLHF.

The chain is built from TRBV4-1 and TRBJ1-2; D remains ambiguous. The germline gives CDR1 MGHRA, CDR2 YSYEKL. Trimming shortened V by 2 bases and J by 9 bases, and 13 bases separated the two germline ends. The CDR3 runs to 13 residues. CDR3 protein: CASSQPLGRSYTF. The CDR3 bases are TGCGCCAGCAGCCAACCCCTCGGCAGGAGCTACACCTTC.

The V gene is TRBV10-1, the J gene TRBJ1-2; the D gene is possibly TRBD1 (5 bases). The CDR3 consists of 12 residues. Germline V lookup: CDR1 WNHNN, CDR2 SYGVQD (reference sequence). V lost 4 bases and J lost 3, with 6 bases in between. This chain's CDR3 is CASSAGDYGYTF. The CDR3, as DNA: TGCGCCAGCAGTGCGGGGGACTATGGCTACACCTTC.

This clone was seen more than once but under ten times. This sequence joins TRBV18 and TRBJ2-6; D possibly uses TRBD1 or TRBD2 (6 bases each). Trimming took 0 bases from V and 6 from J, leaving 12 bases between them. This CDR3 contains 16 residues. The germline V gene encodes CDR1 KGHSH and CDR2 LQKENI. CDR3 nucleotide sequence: TGTGCCAGCTCACCACCGGGGGGCGTTGAGGCCAACGTCCTGACTTTC. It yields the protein CASSPPGGVEANVLTF.

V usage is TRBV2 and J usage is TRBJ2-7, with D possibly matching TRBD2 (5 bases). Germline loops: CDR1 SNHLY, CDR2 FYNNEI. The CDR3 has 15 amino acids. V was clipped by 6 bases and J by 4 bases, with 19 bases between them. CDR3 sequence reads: CASRQGLTAVYEQYV. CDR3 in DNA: TGTGCCAGCAGACAAGGACTCACCGCAGTATACGAGCAGTACGTC.

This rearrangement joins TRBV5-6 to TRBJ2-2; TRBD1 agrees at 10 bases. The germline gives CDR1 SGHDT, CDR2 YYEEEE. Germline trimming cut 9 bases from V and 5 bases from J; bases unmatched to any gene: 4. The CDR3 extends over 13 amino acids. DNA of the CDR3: TGTGCCACAAGACAGGGGGCAACCGGGGAGCTGTTTTTT. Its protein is CATRQGATGELFF. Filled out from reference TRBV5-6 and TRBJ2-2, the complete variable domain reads DAGVTQSPTHLIKTRGQQVTLRCSPKSGHDTVSWYQQALGQGPQFIFQYYEEEERQRGNFPDRFSGHQFPNYSSELNVNALLLGDSALYLCATRQGATGELFFGEGSRLTVL.

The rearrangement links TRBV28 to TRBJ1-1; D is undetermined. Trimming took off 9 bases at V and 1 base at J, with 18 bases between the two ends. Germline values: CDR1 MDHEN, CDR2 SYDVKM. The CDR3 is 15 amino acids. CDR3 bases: TGTGCCAGTCCCCCGCCCGGCAGCCAGAACACTGAAGCTTTCTTT. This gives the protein CASPPPGSQNTEAFF.

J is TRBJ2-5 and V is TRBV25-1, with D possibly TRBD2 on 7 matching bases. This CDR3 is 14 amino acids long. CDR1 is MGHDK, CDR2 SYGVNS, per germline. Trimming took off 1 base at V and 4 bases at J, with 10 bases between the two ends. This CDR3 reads CASSEWGGGETQYF. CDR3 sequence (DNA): TGTGCCAGCAGTGAATGGGGAGGGGGAGAGACCCAGTACTTC.

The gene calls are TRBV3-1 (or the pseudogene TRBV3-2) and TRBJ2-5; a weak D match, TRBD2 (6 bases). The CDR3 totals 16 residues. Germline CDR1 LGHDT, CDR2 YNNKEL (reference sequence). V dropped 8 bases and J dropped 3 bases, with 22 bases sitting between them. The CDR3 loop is CASAPPVRLDEETQYF. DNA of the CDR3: TGTGCCAGCGCTCCACCCGTTAGACTAGACGAAGAGACCCAGTACTTC.

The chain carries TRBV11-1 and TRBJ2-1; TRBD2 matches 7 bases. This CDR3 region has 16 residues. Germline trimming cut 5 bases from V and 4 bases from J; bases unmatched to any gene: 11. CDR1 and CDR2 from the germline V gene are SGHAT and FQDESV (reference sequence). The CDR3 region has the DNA TGTGCCAGCAGCCCCAATCGGGGGAGGGTTTACAATGAGCAGTTCTTC. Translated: CASSPNRGRVYNEQFF.

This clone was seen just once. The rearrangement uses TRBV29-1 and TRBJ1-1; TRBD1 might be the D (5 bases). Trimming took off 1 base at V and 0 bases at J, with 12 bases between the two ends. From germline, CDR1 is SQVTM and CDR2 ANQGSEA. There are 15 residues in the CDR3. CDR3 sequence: CSVEVRRGVNTEAFF. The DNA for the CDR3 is TGCAGCGTTGAAGTACGGAGGGGCGTGAACACTGAAGCTTTCTTT.

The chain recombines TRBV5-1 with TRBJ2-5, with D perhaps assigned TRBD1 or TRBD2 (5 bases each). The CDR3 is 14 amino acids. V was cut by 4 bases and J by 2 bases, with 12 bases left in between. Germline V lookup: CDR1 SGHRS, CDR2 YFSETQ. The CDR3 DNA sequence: TGCGCCAGCAGCGTACCCGGGACGCAAGAGACCCAGTACTTC. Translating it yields CASSVPGTQETQYF.

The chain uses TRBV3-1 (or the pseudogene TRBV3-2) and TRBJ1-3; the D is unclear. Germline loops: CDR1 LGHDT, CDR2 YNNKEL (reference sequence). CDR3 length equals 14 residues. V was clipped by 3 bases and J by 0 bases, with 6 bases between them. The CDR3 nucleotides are TGTGCCAGCAGCCAGACTTACTCTGGAAACACCATATATTTT. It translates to CASSQTYSGNTIYF.

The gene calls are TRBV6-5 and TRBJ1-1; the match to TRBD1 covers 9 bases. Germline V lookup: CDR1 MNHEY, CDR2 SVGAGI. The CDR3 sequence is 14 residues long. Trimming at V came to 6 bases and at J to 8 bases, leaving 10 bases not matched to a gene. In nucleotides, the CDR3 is TGTGCCAGCAGGAAACATGACAGGGGGTTAGAAGCTTTCTTT. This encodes CASRKHDRGLEAFF.

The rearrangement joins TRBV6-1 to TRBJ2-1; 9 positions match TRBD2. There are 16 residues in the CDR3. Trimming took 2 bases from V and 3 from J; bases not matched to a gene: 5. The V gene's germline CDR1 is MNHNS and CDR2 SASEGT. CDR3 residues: CASSELASGVYNEQFF. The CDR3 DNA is TGTGCCAGCAGTGAACTCGCTAGCGGGGTCTACAATGAGCAGTTCTTC.

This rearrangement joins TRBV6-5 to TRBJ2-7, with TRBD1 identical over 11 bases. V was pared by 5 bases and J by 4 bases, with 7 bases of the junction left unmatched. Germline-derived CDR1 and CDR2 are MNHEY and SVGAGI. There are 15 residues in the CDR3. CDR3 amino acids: CASSTPGTGGYEQYV. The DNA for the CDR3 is TGTGCCAGCAGTACTCCCGGGACAGGGGGTTACGAGCAGTACGTC.

CDR3: CASSYGPRDGYTF. The CDR3, as DNA: TGTGCCAGCAGCTACGGACCGAGAGATGGCTACACCTTC. The gene calls are TRBV6-5 and TRBJ1-2; no definite D call. Trimming took 6 bases from V and 6 from J, leaving 14 bases between them. CDR3 length equals 13 residues. CDR1 and CDR2 from the germline V gene are MNHEY and SVGAGI.